The clone carrying this T cell receptor beta chain was seen many times. Its antigen remains unknown. Time point denoted: newly diagnosed GD, antithyroid drugs for less than 3 months. PBMC-extracted RNA yielded the TCR library. An approximately 10-milliliter sample of peripheral blood was drawn into EDTA tubes. The entry originates in a study of regulatory T cells in long-lasting Graves disease. Study-level findings and limits: Whereas new patients shared 800 to 1,000 public clonotypes, persistent patients shared more, at 2,500 to 3,500.

The germline gives CDR1 SEHNR, CDR2 FQNEAQ (reference sequence). This CDR3 contains 14 residues. Trimming removed 1 base at V and 5 bases at J, with 11 bases between. Building the TCR beta libraries relied on iRepertoire HTBI primers, and CDR3 regions underwent Arm-PCR. TCRdb reprocessed the multiplex PCR reads with MiXCR, giving one entry per CDR3 protein. The table lists about 620,000 distinct CDR3 sequences, 15% to 20% of them singletons. The same data also contributed to another study, on T cells in Graves' hyperthyroidism and ophthalmopathy.

The sequences come from peripheral blood mononuclear cells (PBMCs), collected at new diagnosis, from a patient treated with antithyroid drugs. The clonotype was recovered from a woman aged 25 to 45 with Graves disease. The V gene is TRBV7-9, the J gene TRBJ1-1; tentatively, D is TRBD1 (6 bases). CDR3 nucleotide sequence: TGTGCCAGCAGCTTAGGGAGAGACAGGACTGAAGCTTTCTTT. It translates to CASSLGRDRTEAFF.